The 4 T cell receptor beta chains presented below share a single source sample, sequenced in a study of identical twins. Each CDR3 protein gets one entry after TCRdb re-called the 5' RACE reads with MiXCR. This table has 550,000 to 700,000 distinct CDR3 sequences, 9.6% appearing once. This same sample was also taken into another study, of yellow fever vaccine responses in identical twins.

Sequencing was carried out using PBMCs. These receptor sequences come from a woman younger than 30 in good health.

In this sample, this clonotype turned up a few times. V is TRBV29-1 and J is TRBJ2-1, with TRBD2 matching over 8 bases. The germline V gene has CDR1 SQVTM and CDR2 ANQGSEA. The CDR3 extends over 13 amino acids. V gave up 5 bases and J gave up 3 bases; unmatched junction bases: 3. CDR3 loop: CSVPLAGYNEQFF. The CDR3 nucleotides are TGCAGCGTTCCCCTAGCGGGCTACAATGAGCAGTTCTTC.

The V and J genes are TRBV2 and TRBJ2-7; possible D gene TRBD2, 5 bases. Trimming left V 4 bases short and J 0 bases short, with 10 bases between. CDR1 is SNHLY and CDR2 is FYNNEI in the germline V gene. This CDR3 is 14 amino acids long. CDR3 coding DNA: TGTGCCAGCAGTGTTTCTAGCACCTCCTACGAGCAGTACTTC. Encoded protein: CASSVSSTSYEQYF.

This clonotype appeared a few times. DNA for the CDR3: TGCAGCGTTGAACACCAGGGGGAGTCAACCAAAAACATTCAGTACTTC. Translating gives CSVEHQGESTKNIQYF. The chain uses TRBV29-1 and TRBJ2-4; 7 nucleotides align to TRBD1. In germline, CDR1 is SQVTM, CDR2 ANQGSEA. J gave up 2 bases and V 2 bases, and 9 bases lay outside the gene matches. This CDR3 has 16 amino acids. Complete variable domain (other parts from reference TRBV29-1 and TRBJ2-4): SAVISQKPSRDICQRGTSLTIQCQVDSQVTMMFWYRQQPGQSLTLIATANQGSEATYESGFVIDKFPISRPNLTFSTLTVSNMSPEDSSIYLCSVEHQGESTKNIQYFGAGTRLSVL.

The V and J genes are TRBV20-1 and TRBJ2-3; 7 bases fit TRBD2. The CDR3 has 19 residues. Germline loops: CDR1 DFQATT, CDR2 SNEGSKA (reference sequence). The ends lost 5 bases at V and 0 bases at J; junction bases unmatched: 20. The CDR3 DNA sequence: TGCAGTGCTCCCTCCGGGCGGGGGACCCGCCACACTAGCACAGATACGCAGTATTTT. Translating gives CSAPSGRGTRHTSTDTQYF.